The 27 T cell receptor beta chains below come from one sample, sequenced in a study of CD4 T cell repertoires in COVID-19. Profiled with immunoSEQ multiplex PCR; TCRdb holds only in-frame clones, not every one. The data contain around 23,000 clones, over 90% of them singletons. These memory T cells were uncultured and sequenced directly after ex vivo isolation. This sample comprised circulating follicular helper CD4+ T cells (cTfh) from blood, obtained before the COVID-19 pandemic. All receptors come from a human donor who had COVID-19.

The rearrangement uses TRBV5-1 and TRBJ2-5; TRBD2 matches 10 bases. J gave up 4 bases and V 7 bases, and 10 bases lay outside the gene matches. Germline-derived CDR1 and CDR2 are SGHRS and YFSETQ. This CDR3 has 15 amino acids. For the CDR3, the DNA is TGCGCCAGCCTAGCGGGGGTCCCTTTGGGAGAGACCCAGTACTTC. Translation: CASLAGVPLGETQYF.

The chain employs TRBV5-8 and TRBJ2-7; 9 bases line up with TRBD1. Per germline, CDR1 SGHTS and CDR2 YDEGEE. With V trimmed by 7 bases and J by 4 bases, 9 bases remained unmatched. The CDR3 contains 14 residues. CDR3 protein: CASAARDRVYEQYF. Here the CDR3 DNA reads TGTGCCAGCGCTGCCCGGGACAGGGTATACGAGCAGTACTTC.

The CDR3 sequence is CASSRTSGGHNTGELFF. CDR3 sequence (DNA): TGTGCCAGCAGCAGGACTAGCGGGGGGCATAACACCGGGGAGCTGTTTTTT. The chain links TRBV11-2 to TRBJ2-2; 14 nucleotides line up with TRBD2. The CDR3 is 17 amino acids. In germline, CDR1 is SGHAT, CDR2 FQNNGV. The J segment lost 2 bases and the V segment lost 5 bases, leaving 4 bases of the junction unmatched.

The chain links TRBV7-9 to TRBJ1-3; the match to TRBD1 covers 10 bases. CDR1 is SEHNR and CDR2 is FQNEAQ in the germline V gene (reference sequence). J lost 0 bases, V lost 2 bases, and 4 bases had no gene match. The CDR3 spans 17 residues. This chain's CDR3 is CASSLRTGGGSGNTIYF. In DNA, the CDR3 is TGTGCCAGCAGCTTAAGGACAGGGGGAGGCTCTGGAAACACCATATATTTT.

The chain links TRBV13 to TRBJ1-6; tentatively, D is TRBD1 (5 bases). The V gene lost 4 bases and the J gene lost 1 base, with 20 bases spanning the gap. CDR1 is PRHDT, CDR2 FYEKMQ, per germline (reference sequence). The CDR3 is made up of 19 amino acids. CDR3 in DNA: TGTGCCAGCAGCTCACTCACGGACACTCAAGGGTCCTATAATTCACCCCTCCACTTT. This sequence encodes CASSSLTDTQGSYNSPLHF.

The chain is built from TRBV2 and TRBJ2-7, with 9 bases aligning to TRBD2. The CDR3 sequence is 14 residues long. With 9 bases clipped from V and 5 bases from J, the junction kept 11 bases outside the gene matches. Germline V gives CDR1 SNHLY, CDR2 FYNNEI. The DNA for the CDR3 is TGTGCCAGTGCACCGGGACTAGCTCCCCACGAGCAGTACTTC. Its translation is CASAPGLAPHEQYF. The complete variable domain, with remaining parts taken from reference TRBV2 and TRBJ2-7, reads EPEVTQTPSHQVTQMGQEVILRCVPISNHLYFYWYRQILGQKVEFLVSFYNNEISEKSEIFDDQFSVERPDGSNFTLKIRSTKLEDSAMYFCASAPGLAPHEQYFGPGTRLTVT.

The chain recombines TRBV5-8 with TRBJ1-4; 10 nucleotides align to TRBD1. The germline V gene encodes CDR1 SGHTS and CDR2 YDEGEE. The V and J ends lost 7 bases and 7 bases, in that order; junction bases with no gene match: 16. The CDR3 consists of 17 residues. The CDR3 sequence: CASPSSQRRTGGEKLFF. The CDR3 DNA sequence: TGTGCCAGCCCGTCTTCCCAAAGAAGGACAGGGGGTGAAAAACTGTTTTTT. The entire variable domain, with the rest obtained from reference TRBV5-8 and TRBJ1-4, is as follows: EAGVTQSPTHLIKTRGQQATLRCSPISGHTSVYWYQQALGLGLQFLLWYDEGEERNRGNFPPRFSGRQFPNYSSELNVNALELEDSALYLCASPSSQRRTGGEKLFFGSGTQLSVL.

V usage is TRBV4-1 and J usage is TRBJ1-6; TRBD1 matches 7 bases. CDR1 and CDR2 from the germline V gene are MGHRA and YSYEKL. Unmatched junction bases numbered 10, after V lost 4 bases and J lost 13 bases. The CDR3 length is 14 residues. CDR3 nucleotides: TGCGCCAGCAGCCCACGGGACAGAGGTTCTCCCCTCCACTTT. As protein: CASSPRDRGSPLHF.

The rearrangement uses TRBV30 and TRBJ1-2; TRBD1 agrees at 9 bases. Germline V gene lookup returns CDR1 GTSNPN and CDR2 SVGIG (reference sequence). The CDR3 length is 14 residues. With V trimmed by 3 bases and J by 8 bases, 10 bases remained unmatched. The CDR3 region has the DNA TGTGCCTGGAGCTCCGGGACAGGGACTGTGGGCTACACCTTC. Amino acid sequence: CAWSSGTGTVGYTF.

The J gene is TRBJ1-4, the V gene TRBV20-1; the D is unclear. The V and J ends lost 4 bases and 11 bases respectively, with 8 bases between them. This CDR3 comprises 10 residues. From germline, CDR1 is DFQATT and CDR2 SNEGSKA (reference sequence). The CDR3 DNA follows: TGCAGTGCTAAGGAGGGTAAACTGTTTTTT. Its protein is CSAKEGKLFF.

The chain uses TRBV5-8 and TRBJ2-5; D is undetermined. Trimming shortened V by 5 bases and J by 1 base, and 9 bases separated the two germline ends. Per the germline V gene, CDR1 is SGHTS and CDR2 is YDEGEE. The CDR3 consists of 13 residues. CDR3 in amino acids: CASRQPPQETQYF. The DNA of the CDR3 is TGTGCCAGCAGACAGCCTCCCCAAGAGACCCAGTACTTC.

In this sample, this clone turned up once. The gene calls are TRBV5-4 and TRBJ2-1; D gene ambiguous. Germline V lookup: CDR1 SGHNT, CDR2 YYREEE (reference sequence). Deletions cut 0 bases from V and 1 base from J, with 8 bases between. CDR3 length: 15 residues. This CDR3 reads CASSLEPGSYNEQFF. In nucleotides, the CDR3 is TGTGCCAGCAGCTTGGAACCAGGATCCTACAATGAGCAGTTCTTC.

V usage is TRBV7-8 and J usage is TRBJ2-7; 10 nucleotides align to TRBD1. Trimming removed 5 bases from V and 7 bases from J; junction bases left unmatched: 11. In germline, CDR1 is SGHVS, CDR2 FQNEAQ. The CDR3 has 15 amino acids. CDR3 nucleotide sequence: TGTGCCAGCAGCACTTCCGGGACAGGGGTCTCTGAGCAGTACTTC. Protein sequence: CASSTSGTGVSEQYF.

The chain combines TRBV27 with TRBJ1-3; D is possibly TRBD1 (5 bases). The ends were cut back, 3 bases at V and 2 bases at J, with 11 bases in the middle. Germline-derived CDR1 and CDR2 are MNHEY and SMNVEV (reference sequence). This CDR3 is built from 15 residues. CDR3 protein: CASSLDGAPGNTIYF. DNA of the CDR3: TGTGCCAGCAGTTTGGATGGGGCCCCTGGAAACACCATATATTTT.

The gene calls are TRBV6-6 and TRBJ2-7; weak D call: TRBD1 (6 bases). This CDR3 is built from 14 residues. Looked up from germline, CDR1 is MNHNY and CDR2 is SVGAGI (reference sequence). Trimming pared 6 bases from V and 1 base from J, leaving 13 bases between. The DNA for the CDR3 is TGTGCCAGCAGCCCCGGGACAAGGTCCTACGAGCAGTACTTC. Translated: CASSPGTRSYEQYF.

V usage is TRBV11-2 and J usage is TRBJ1-2; D remains ambiguous. This CDR3 is built from 15 residues. Germline V gives CDR1 SGHAT, CDR2 FQNNGV. V dropped 4 bases and J dropped 4 bases, with 16 bases sitting between them. CDR3 in amino acids: CASSSSNQAFYGYTF. As DNA, the CDR3 is TGTGCCAGCAGCTCGTCGAATCAGGCTTTCTATGGCTACACCTTC.

The chain joins TRBV7-3 to TRBJ2-6; the match to TRBD1 covers 8 bases. The ends lost 2 bases at V and 7 bases at J; junction bases unmatched: 7. Germline CDR1 reads SGHTA; CDR2 reads FQGTGA. The CDR3 consists of 16 residues. CDR3 nucleotide sequence: TGTGCCAGCAGCTTAGAGTTCAGGGGGCGAGCCAACGTCCTGACTTTC. It translates to CASSLEFRGRANVLTF.

This rearrangement joins TRBV10-2 to TRBJ2-1, with a tentative D call TRBD2 (6 bases). V was clipped by 8 bases and J by 2 bases, with 16 bases between them. From germline, CDR1 is WSHSY and CDR2 SAAADI. The CDR3 contains 15 residues. The CDR3 spells CASLPGGGPYNEQFF. CDR3 nucleotides: TGCGCCAGCCTACCCGGGGGAGGCCCCTACAATGAGCAGTTCTTC.

The rearrangement links TRBV29-1 to TRBJ1-2; D might be TRBD1 (6 bases). Germline assignment: CDR1 SQVTM and CDR2 ANQGSEA. The length of the CDR3 is 16 residues. Between the trimmed V and J ends, which lost 5 bases and 4 bases, there was a span of 23 bases. In nucleotides, the CDR3 is TGCAGCGTTCCACAGGGTATAGGTGGAAGGAGCTATGGCTACACCTTC. It is translated as CSVPQGIGGRSYGYTF.

The chain is built from TRBV18 and TRBJ2-7; 9 bases map to TRBD2. The CDR3 totals 14 residues. The V gene end was trimmed by 7 bases and the J gene end by 1 base; junction bases not matched to a gene: 5. Germline assignment: CDR1 KGHSH and CDR2 LQKENI. CDR3 region: CASLSTSGSYEQYF. The CDR3, as DNA: TGTGCCAGCTTATCGACTAGCGGTTCCTACGAGCAGTACTTC.

This clone showed up just once. The rearrangement links TRBV6-1 to TRBJ2-5; D perhaps matches TRBD2 (5 bases). Germline CDR1 reads MNHNS; CDR2 reads SASEGT. The CDR3 consists of 13 residues. Deletions cut 2 bases from V and 5 bases from J, with 9 bases between. The CDR3 nucleotides read TGTGCCAGCAGTGAAATCGGGATGGAGACCCAGTACTTC. Amino acid sequence: CASSEIGMETQYF.

CDR3 amino acids: CASSGQVYGYTF. The CDR3 nucleotides are TGTGCCAGCAGTGGACAGGTCTATGGCTACACCTTC. This chain connects TRBV2 to TRBJ1-2, with D possibly TRBD1 on 6 matching bases. Trimming cost V 4 bases and J 4 bases, with 7 bases left between them. From germline, CDR1 is SNHLY and CDR2 FYNNEI. The CDR3 runs to 12 residues.

This clone was observed a few times. The chain joins TRBV2 to TRBJ2-1; tentative D call: TRBD1 (6 bases). V was trimmed by 8 bases and J by 0 bases, leaving 11 bases between them. The CDR3 consists of 14 residues. Germline-derived CDR1 and CDR2 are SNHLY and FYNNEI. CDR3 nucleotides: TGTGCCAGCGGTACGGACAGCTCCTACAATGAGCAGTTCTTC. Amino acid sequence: CASGTDSSYNEQFF.

V is TRBV5-1 and J is TRBJ2-7; possibly TRBD2 for D (7 bases). The CDR3 consists of 14 residues. Per germline, CDR1 SGHRS and CDR2 YFSETQ. V lost 4 bases and J lost 1, with 12 bases in between. DNA for the CDR3: TGCGCCAGCAGCGCGGGGGCAACTTCCTACGAGCAGTACTTC. Encoded protein: CASSAGATSYEQYF.

This chain links TRBV14 with TRBJ2-1, with D maybe TRBD2 (7 bases). Germline V gene sequence: CDR1 SGHDN, CDR2 FVKESK. CDR3 length equals 14 residues. Trimming took 10 bases from V and 4 from J, leaving 17 bases between them. CDR3 nucleotide sequence: TGTGCCACGCTGTGGGGGGGGGCATACAATGAGCAGTTCTTC. Translated: CATLWGGAYNEQFF.

Details on this clone: A read error may account for a junction end that differs from germline. The rearrangement joins TRBV7-2 to TRBJ2-5; D perhaps matches TRBD2 (6 bases). This CDR3 spans 12 amino acids. The V gene's germline CDR1 is SGHTA and CDR2 FQGNSA. The CDR3 DNA reads TGTGCCAGCAGCATAGCGGAGGAGACCCAGTACTTC. Translation: CASSIAEETQYF.

The chain carries TRBV5-1 and TRBJ1-5; 7 bases line up with TRBD1. V trimming: 0 bases; J trimming: 1 base; junction bases outside the gene matches: 4. This CDR3 is built from 16 residues. Germline lookup yields CDR1 SGHRS and CDR2 YFSETQ. CDR3 in amino acids: CASSLGAGGSNQPQHF. The CDR3 coding sequence is TGCGCCAGCAGCTTGGGGGCAGGGGGGAGCAATCAGCCCCAGCATTTT. Based on the CDR3 plus reference TRBV5-1 and TRBJ1-5, the full variable domain is KAGVTQTPRYLIKTRGQQVTLSCSPISGHRSVSWYQQTPGQGLQFLFEYFSETQRNKGNFPGRFSGRQFSNSRSEMNVSTLELGDSALYLCASSLGAGGSNQPQHFGDGTRLSIL.